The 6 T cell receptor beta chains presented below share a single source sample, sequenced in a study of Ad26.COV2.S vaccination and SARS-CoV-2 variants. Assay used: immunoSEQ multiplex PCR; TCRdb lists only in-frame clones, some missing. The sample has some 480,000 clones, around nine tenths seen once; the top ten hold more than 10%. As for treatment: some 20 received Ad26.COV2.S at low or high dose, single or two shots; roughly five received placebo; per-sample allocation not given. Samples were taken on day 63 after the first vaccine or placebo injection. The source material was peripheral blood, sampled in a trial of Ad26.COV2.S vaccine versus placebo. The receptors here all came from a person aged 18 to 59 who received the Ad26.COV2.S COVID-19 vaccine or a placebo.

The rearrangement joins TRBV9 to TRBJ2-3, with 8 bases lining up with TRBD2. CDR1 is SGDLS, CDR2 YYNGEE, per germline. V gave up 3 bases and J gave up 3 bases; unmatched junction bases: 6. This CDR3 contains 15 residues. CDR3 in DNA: TGTGCCAGCAGCGGGAGCGGGAGTGAGACAGATACGCAGTATTTT. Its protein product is CASSGSGSETDTQYF.

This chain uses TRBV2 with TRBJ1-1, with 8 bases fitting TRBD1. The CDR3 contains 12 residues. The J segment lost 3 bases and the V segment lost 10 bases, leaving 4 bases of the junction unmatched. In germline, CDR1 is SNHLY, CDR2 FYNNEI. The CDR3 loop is CATRQGYTEAFF. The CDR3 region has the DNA TGTGCCACCAGACAGGGGTACACTGAAGCTTTCTTT.

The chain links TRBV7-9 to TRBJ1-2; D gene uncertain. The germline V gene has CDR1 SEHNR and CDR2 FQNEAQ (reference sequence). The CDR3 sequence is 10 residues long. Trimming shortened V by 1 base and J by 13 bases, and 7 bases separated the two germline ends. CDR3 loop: CASSLEAVTF. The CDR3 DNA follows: TGTGCCAGCAGCTTAGAGGCGGTCACCTTC.

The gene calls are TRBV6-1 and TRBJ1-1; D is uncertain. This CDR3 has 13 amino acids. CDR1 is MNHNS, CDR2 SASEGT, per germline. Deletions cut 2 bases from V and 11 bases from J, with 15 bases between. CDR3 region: CASSELTTSMAFF. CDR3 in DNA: TGTGCCAGCAGTGAACTCACCACTTCGATGGCTTTCTTT.

As DNA, the CDR3 is TGTGCCAGCAGTGAATTGGGTTTAGTCAATCAGCCCCAGCATTTT. Translation: CASSELGLVNQPQHF. The rearrangement uses TRBV2 and TRBJ1-5; D is unclear. The V gene lost 2 bases and the J gene lost 3 bases, with 11 bases spanning the gap. Per the germline V gene, CDR1 is SNHLY and CDR2 is FYNNEI. CDR3 size: 15 residues.

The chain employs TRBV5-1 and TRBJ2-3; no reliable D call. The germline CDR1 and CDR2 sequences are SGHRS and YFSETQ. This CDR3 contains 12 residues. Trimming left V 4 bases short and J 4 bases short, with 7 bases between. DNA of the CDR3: TGCGCCAGCAGCCTCCGGGCAGATACGCAGTATTTT. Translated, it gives CASSLRADTQYF.